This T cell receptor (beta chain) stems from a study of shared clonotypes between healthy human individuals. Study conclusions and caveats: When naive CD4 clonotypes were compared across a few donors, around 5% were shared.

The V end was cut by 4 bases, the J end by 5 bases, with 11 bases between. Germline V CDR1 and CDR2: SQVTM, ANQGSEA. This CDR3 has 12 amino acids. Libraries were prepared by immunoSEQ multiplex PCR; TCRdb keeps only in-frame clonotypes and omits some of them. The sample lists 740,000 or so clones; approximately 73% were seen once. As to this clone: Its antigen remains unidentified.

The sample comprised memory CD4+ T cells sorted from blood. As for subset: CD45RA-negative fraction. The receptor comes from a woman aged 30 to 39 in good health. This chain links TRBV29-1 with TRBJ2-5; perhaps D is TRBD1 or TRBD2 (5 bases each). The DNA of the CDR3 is TGCAGCGTTGCTGCAGGGAGCGAGACCCAGTACTTC. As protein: CSVAAGSETQYF.